The 14 T cell receptor beta chains presented below share a single source sample, sequenced in a study of cytomegalovirus exposure and HLA in healthy donors. Assay used: immunoSEQ multiplex PCR; TCRdb lists only in-frame clones, some missing. The sample lists some 67,000 clones, about 94% occurring once. The sequencing input was PBMCs. All receptors derive from a woman under 30 in good health and CMV-seronegative.

J is TRBJ1-3 and V is TRBV4-1, with 7 bases fitting TRBD1. Trimming cost V 3 bases and J 4 bases; bases outside gene matches: 12. This CDR3 has 17 residues. Germline V gives CDR1 MGHRA, CDR2 YSYEKL. As DNA, the CDR3 is TGCGCCAGCAGCCAGTACCTTACCGGGACAGAGGGAAACACCATATATTTT. It translates to CASSQYLTGTEGNTIYF.

V gene TRBV23-1 combines with J gene TRBJ2-1; TRBD1 might be the D (5 bases). Being an ORF, TRBV23-1 has a function that is uncertain. Trimming pared 4 bases from V and 1 base from J, leaving 20 bases between. The CDR3 covers 18 residues. CDR3 residues: CASSPFIKTARSYNEQFF. The CDR3 DNA follows: TGCGCCAGCAGTCCATTCATTAAGACAGCCAGGTCCTACAATGAGCAGTTCTTC.

The genes are TRBV7-3 and TRBJ2-1; TRBD2 agrees at 11 bases. V was clipped by 1 base and J by 7 bases; unmatched bases: 9. This CDR3 contains 17 residues. CDR1 is SGHTA and CDR2 is FQGTGA in the germline V gene. The CDR3 reads CASSLKGAVAGGNEQFF. The DNA for the CDR3 is TGTGCCAGCAGCTTAAAGGGGGCTGTAGCGGGGGGGAATGAGCAGTTCTTC.

This chain joins TRBV7-9 and TRBJ2-1, with a weak D call TRBD1 (5 bases). The CDR3 has 14 residues. V was clipped by 3 bases and J by 8 bases, with 14 bases between them. Germline V gene sequence: CDR1 SEHNR, CDR2 FQNEAQ (reference sequence). CDR3 sequence: CASSFSGPTDEQFF. The CDR3, as DNA: TGTGCCAGCAGCTTTTCAGGGCCTACGGATGAGCAGTTCTTC.

This chain links TRBV7-2 with TRBJ1-6, with no clear D. The germline V gene has CDR1 SGHTA and CDR2 FQGNSA. Trimming shortened V by 5 bases and J by 8 bases, and 16 bases separated the two germline ends. The CDR3 totals 15 residues. CDR3 DNA sequence: TGTGCCAGCAGCCCAATAGCGGGGAGTGATTCACCCCTCCACTTT. It encodes CASSPIAGSDSPLHF.

This clone was observed once. This chain links TRBV2 with TRBJ1-2; D remains unclear. Deletions cut 1 base from V and 0 bases from J, with 9 bases between. The CDR3 is made up of 15 amino acids. Germline CDR1 SNHLY, CDR2 FYNNEI. The CDR3 region has the DNA TGTGCCAGCAGTGAAGTTGGCGGGGCTAACTATGGCTACACCTTC. Translation gives CASSEVGGANYGYTF.

CDR3 sequence reads: CASSHPGGGGGTEAFF. Here the CDR3 DNA reads TGTGCCAGCAGCCATCCCGGGGGGGGAGGGGGCACTGAAGCTTTCTTT. The chain combines TRBV16 with TRBJ1-1; possible D gene TRBD1, 6 bases. The CDR3 length is 16 residues. The germline gives CDR1 KGHSY, CDR2 FQNENV. V lost 3 bases and J lost 4, with 18 bases in between.

The V and J genes are TRBV9 and TRBJ2-1; no definite D call. V was pared by 3 bases and J by 9 bases, with 10 bases between. Germline V lookup: CDR1 SGDLS, CDR2 YYNGEE. The CDR3 runs to 12 residues. CDR3 bases: TGTGCCAGCAGCGCCTACTCGGGTGAGCAGTTCTTC. This encodes CASSAYSGEQFF.

The rearrangement links TRBV2 to TRBJ2-7, with TRBD2 matching over 12 bases. This CDR3 has 14 amino acids. V lost 6 bases, J lost 5 bases, and 5 bases stayed unmatched. Germline V gene lookup returns CDR1 SNHLY and CDR2 FYNNEI. The CDR3 bases are TGTGCCAGCAGGAGGGGACTAGCGGGTAACGAGCAGTACTTC. Its translation is CASRRGLAGNEQYF.

The chain couples TRBV28 to TRBJ2-7; D ambiguous. This CDR3 spans 16 amino acids. V lost 4 bases and J lost 0, with 16 bases in between. Germline V gives CDR1 MDHEN, CDR2 SYDVKM. CDR3 loop: CASSSPLAFSSYEQYF. The CDR3 nucleotides read TGTGCCAGCAGTTCCCCCCTTGCGTTTAGCTCCTACGAGCAGTACTTC.

This chain connects TRBV6-5 to TRBJ1-3, with a possible D match to TRBD1 (6 bases). The CDR3 runs to 15 residues. Trimming stripped 0 bases from V and 2 bases from J, with 8 bases between. Germline V gives CDR1 MNHEY, CDR2 SVGAGI. The CDR3 protein is CASSYSGGPGNTIYF. CDR3 DNA sequence: TGTGCCAGCAGTTACTCGGGGGGGCCTGGAAACACCATATATTTT.

V usage is TRBV5-1 and J usage is TRBJ1-1, with D hard to call. V was clipped by 4 bases and J by 0 bases, with 7 bases between them. There are 13 residues in the CDR3. Germline CDR1 reads SGHRS; CDR2 reads YFSETQ. CDR3 sequence reads: CASSLGMNTEAFF. CDR3 DNA sequence: TGCGCCAGCAGCCTCGGGATGAACACTGAAGCTTTCTTT.

This sequence joins TRBV9 and TRBJ1-1; 8 positions agree with TRBD1. Trimming took 4 bases from V and 4 from J; bases not matched to a gene: 12. Germline V lookup: CDR1 SGDLS, CDR2 YYNGEE. There are 16 residues in the CDR3. For the CDR3, the DNA is TGTGCCAGCAGCCCCGTGGGGCAGGGGGCTATCACTGAAGCTTTCTTT. Translating it yields CASSPVGQGAITEAFF.

The V and J genes are TRBV28 and TRBJ2-7, with 16 bases lining up with TRBD2. This CDR3 has 18 amino acids. Trimming cost V 5 bases and J 4 bases; bases outside gene matches: 11. Germline loops: CDR1 MDHEN, CDR2 SYDVKM. The CDR3 region is CASSGPGTSGRALYEQYF. CDR3 nucleotides: TGTGCCAGCAGTGGGCCCGGGACTAGCGGGAGGGCGTTGTACGAGCAGTACTTC.